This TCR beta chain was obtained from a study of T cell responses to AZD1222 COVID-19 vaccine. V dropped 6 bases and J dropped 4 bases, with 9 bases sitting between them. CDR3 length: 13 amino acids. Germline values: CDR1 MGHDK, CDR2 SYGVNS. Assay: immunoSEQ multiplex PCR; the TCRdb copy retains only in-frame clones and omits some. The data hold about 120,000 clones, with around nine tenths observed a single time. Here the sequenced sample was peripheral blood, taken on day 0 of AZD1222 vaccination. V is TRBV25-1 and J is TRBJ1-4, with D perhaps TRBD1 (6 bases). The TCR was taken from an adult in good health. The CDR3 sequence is CASRQGGNEKLFF. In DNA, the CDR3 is TGTGCCAGCAGACAGGGAGGTAATGAAAAACTGTTTTTT.